A selection of T cell receptor beta chains follows, all from one sample in a study of blood T cell repertoires in COVID-19. Clones were sequenced by immunoSEQ multiplex PCR, and TCRdb holds only the in-frame ones, with some missing. The repertoire holds around 60,000 clones, 74% seen once, with about 28% in the top ten. Specimen: peripheral blood. The receptors shown here come from a woman aged 80 or over with acute or convalescent COVID-19. The CDR3 runs from the conserved cysteine through the conserved F or W. The D gene is left open where the match is weak. Size is stated for part of the rows, as once, few or many counts, or as a class when the clone is expanded.

size: few
length: 18
D: TRBD2
V: TRBV15
J: TRBJ2-1
CDR3: CATSRGWFPGLPYNEQFF
DNA: TGTGCCACCAGCAGAGGGTGGTTTCCGGGACTACCCTACAATGAGCAGTTCTTC

size: .
length: 12
D: .
V: TRBV12-3/TRBV12-4
J: TRBJ1-2
CDR3: CASTSRGYGYTF
DNA: TGTGCCAGCACCTCTCGCGGGTATGGCTACACCTTC

size: .
length: 20
D: TRBD2
V: TRBV19
J: TRBJ2-2
CDR3: CASSMVSGASGSGNTGELFF
DNA: TGTGCCAGTAGTATGGTGTCGGGAGCTAGCGGGAGTGGGAACACCGGGGAGCTGTTTTTT

size: few
length: 15
D: .
V: TRBV7-2
J: TRBJ1-2
CDR3: CASSLATRGVYGYTF
DNA: TGTGCCAGCAGCTTAGCGACTCGGGGGGTCTATGGCTACACCTTC

size: few
length: 13
D: .
V: TRBV27
J: TRBJ2-7
CDR3: CASSSRRAYEQYF
DNA: TGTGCCAGCAGTTCTAGGAGAGCCTACGAGCAGTACTTC

size: .
length: 14
D: TRBD2
V: TRBV19
J: TRBJ2-1
CDR3: CASTGTSGSPEQFF
DNA: TGTGCCAGCACCGGGACTAGCGGGAGTCCTGAGCAGTTCTTC

size: .
length: 16
D: TRBD1
V: TRBV4-1
J: TRBJ2-2
CDR3: CASSTHRGPNTGELFF
DNA: TGCGCCAGCAGCACCCACAGGGGCCCCAACACCGGGGAGCTGTTTTTT

size: .
length: 17
D: .
V: TRBV28
J: TRBJ1-1
CDR3: CASTSATAAGALTEAFF
DNA: TGTGCCAGCACCTCCGCAACGGCCGCGGGGGCTCTCACTGAAGCTTTCTTT

size: .
length: 14
D: .
V: TRBV3-1/TRBV3-2
J: TRBJ1-2
CDR3: CASNKGEGTYGYTF
DNA: TGTGCCAGCAACAAGGGGGAGGGGACCTATGGCTACACCTTC

size: few
length: 15
D: .
V: TRBV6-5
J: TRBJ1-1
CDR3: CASSYSMRVNTEAFF
DNA: TGTGCCAGCAGTTACTCGATGAGGGTAAACACTGAAGCTTTCTTT

size: .
length: 12
D: .
V: TRBV9
J: TRBJ1-1
CDR3: CASSALNTEAFF
DNA: TGTGCCAGCAGCGCCCTAAACACTGAAGCTTTCTTT

size: once
length: 15
D: TRBD2
V: TRBV5-1
J: TRBJ2-7
CDR3: CASSLGWTSGHEQYF
DNA: TGCGCCAGCAGCTTGGGCTGGACTAGCGGTCACGAGCAGTACTTC

size: few
length: 12
D: .
V: TRBV10-3
J: TRBJ1-3
CDR3: CAISGARNTIYF
DNA: TGTGCCATCAGTGGGGCTAGAAACACCATATATTTT

size: .
length: 13
D: .
V: TRBV19
J: TRBJ1-1
CDR3: CASSAGYNTEAFF
DNA: TGTGCCAGTAGTGCAGGCTATAACACTGAAGCTTTCTTT

size: .
length: 17
D: TRBD2
V: TRBV7-2
J: TRBJ2-1
CDR3: CASSSGLAESSYNEQFF
DNA: TGTGCCAGCAGCTCGGGACTAGCGGAGAGCTCCTACAATGAGCAGTTCTTC

size: once
length: 12
D: .
V: TRBV19
J: TRBJ1-1
CDR3: CASSTTGTEAFF
DNA: TGTGCCAGTAGTACGACAGGAACTGAAGCTTTCTTT

size: .
length: 15
D: .
V: TRBV28
J: TRBJ2-7
CDR3: CASSLASGSKYEQYF
DNA: TGTGCCAGCAGTTTGGCTTCAGGATCGAAATACGAGCAGTACTTC

size: .
length: 16
D: .
V: TRBV3-1/TRBV3-2
J: TRBJ1-4
CDR3: CASTDRTRPSGEKLFF
DNA: TGTGCCAGCACCGACCGGACGCGCCCCTCGGGGGAAAAACTGTTTTTT

size: .
length: 15
D: TRBD2
V: TRBV18
J: TRBJ2-7
CDR3: CASSPPASGGYEQYF
DNA: TGTGCCAGCTCACCACCGGCTAGCGGGGGTTACGAGCAGTACTTC

size: .
length: 14
D: .
V: TRBV5-5
J: TRBJ2-7
CDR3: CASSLGYPPYEQYF
DNA: TGTGCCAGCAGCTTGGGCTACCCCCCCTACGAGCAGTACTTC

size: .
length: 17
D: .
V: TRBV19
J: TRBJ2-5
CDR3: CASSATSLALNQETQYF
DNA: TGTGCCAGTAGCGCGACCTCCTTAGCACTTAACCAAGAGACCCAGTACTTC

size: .
length: 15
D: TRBD1
V: TRBV7-9
J: TRBJ1-3
CDR3: CASSWDRSSGNTIYF
DNA: TGTGCCAGCAGCTGGGACAGGAGCTCTGGAAACACCATATATTTT

size: .
length: 15
D: TRBD1
V: TRBV6-6
J: TRBJ1-1
CDR3: CASSRDRGGGTEAFF
DNA: TGTGCCAGCAGTAGGGACAGAGGGGGAGGCACTGAAGCTTTCTTT

size: .
length: 15
D: .
V: TRBV7-9
J: TRBJ2-1
CDR3: CASSLVTGVLNEQFF
DNA: TGTGCCAGCAGCTTAGTAACGGGAGTCTTGAATGAGCAGTTCTTC

size: .
length: 15
D: .
V: TRBV6-5
J: TRBJ2-6
CDR3: CASRTSGRGANVLTF
DNA: TGTGCCAGCAGGACCAGTGGGCGTGGGGCCAACGTCCTGACTTTC

size: .
length: 17
D: TRBD2
V: TRBV27
J: TRBJ2-3
CDR3: CASSRSTRGSSGDTQYF
DNA: TGTGCCAGCAGCCGTTCTACCCGGGGGTCTAGCGGGGATACGCAGTATTTT

size: .
length: 16
D: TRBD2
V: TRBV27
J: TRBJ2-1
CDR3: CASRLGTGGPENEQFF
DNA: TGTGCCAGCAGGTTGGGAACGGGAGGGCCGGAGAATGAGCAGTTCTTC

size: .
length: 14
D: .
V: TRBV7-9
J: TRBJ1-2
CDR3: CASSLSLGGDGYTF
DNA: TGTGCCAGCAGCTTATCCCTGGGGGGGGATGGCTACACCTTC

size: .
length: 17
D: .
V: TRBV7-2
J: TRBJ1-5
CDR3: CASSFPAGGLSNQPQHF
DNA: TGTGCCAGCAGCTTCCCAGCCGGGGGGCTGAGCAATCAGCCCCAGCATTTT

size: .
length: 14
D: .
V: TRBV11-3
J: TRBJ2-7
CDR3: CASQGVAGSYEQYF
DNA: TGTGCCAGCCAGGGGGTCGCGGGGTCCTACGAGCAGTACTTC

size: .
length: 16
D: .
V: TRBV6-5
J: TRBJ1-2
CDR3: CASSYRWEDRLYGYTF
DNA: TGTGCCAGCAGTTACCGATGGGAGGACCGACTCTATGGCTACACCTTC

size: .
length: 12
D: TRBD2
V: TRBV2
J: TRBJ2-3
CDR3: CASSPSGSTQYF
DNA: TGTGCCAGCAGTCCTAGCGGGAGTACGCAGTATTTT

size: .
length: 17
D: TRBD2
V: TRBV10-3
J: TRBJ2-2
CDR3: CAISAAGLAVNTGELFF
DNA: TGTGCCATCAGTGCGGCTGGCCTAGCGGTTAACACCGGGGAGCTGTTTTTT

size: .
length: 16
D: TRBD1
V: TRBV30
J: TRBJ2-5
CDR3: CAWSHSGTALRETQYF
DNA: TGTGCCTGGAGTCATTCTGGGACAGCACTAAGGGAGACCCAGTACTTC

size: .
length: 16
D: .
V: TRBV28
J: TRBJ2-3
CDR3: CASSLFAGRFTDTQYF
DNA: TGTGCCAGCAGTTTATTTGCGGGAAGATTCACAGATACGCAGTATTTT

size: .
length: 14
D: TRBD2
V: TRBV28
J: TRBJ2-1
CDR3: CASREGLAYNEQFF
DNA: TGTGCCAGCAGGGAGGGACTAGCGTACAATGAGCAGTTCTTC

size: .
length: 13
D: TRBD2
V: TRBV28
J: TRBJ2-1
CDR3: CASSRPTSWEQFF
DNA: TGTGCCAGCAGTCGACCGACTAGCTGGGAGCAGTTCTTC

size: .
length: 16
D: .
V: TRBV6-2/TRBV6-3
J: TRBJ2-2
CDR3: CASSYPGTTNTGELFF
DNA: TGTGCCAGCAGTTACCCCGGGACAACAAACACCGGGGAGCTGTTTTTT

size: once
length: 20
D: .
V: TRBV13
J: TRBJ2-3
CDR3: CASSRVPPGSVDYSTDTQYF
DNA: TGTGCCAGCAGCCGCGTGCCACCGGGTTCCGTGGATTATAGCACAGATACGCAGTATTTT

size: .
length: 15
D: .
V: TRBV14
J: TRBJ2-1
CDR3: CASSQGRGGVNEQFF
DNA: TGTGCCAGCAGCCAAGGGAGGGGTGGGGTCAATGAGCAGTTCTTC

size: .
length: 13
D: .
V: TRBV30
J: TRBJ1-4
CDR3: CAWSGQAVEKLFF
DNA: TGTGCCTGGAGTGGACAGGCGGTTGAAAAACTGTTTTTT

size: .
length: 13
D: .
V: TRBV24-1
J: TRBJ2-2
CDR3: CATRTPNTGELFF
DNA: TGTGCCACCCGGACACCGAACACCGGGGAGCTGTTTTTT

size: few
length: 13
D: .
V: TRBV28
J: TRBJ1-2
CDR3: CASSQGQSYGYTF
DNA: TGTGCCAGCAGCCAAGGACAGAGCTATGGCTACACCTTC

size: .
length: 14
D: .
V: TRBV5-1
J: TRBJ2-2
CDR3: CASSNRVDTGELFF
DNA: TGCGCCAGCAGCAACAGGGTTGACACCGGGGAGCTGTTTTTT

size: .
length: 15
D: TRBD1
V: TRBV15
J: TRBJ1-6
CDR3: CATSRGGTDNSPLHF
DNA: TGTGCCACCAGCAGAGGAGGGACAGATAATTCACCCCTCCACTTT

size: once
length: 17
D: TRBD2
V: TRBV5-1
J: TRBJ2-5
CDR3: CASSPPRERELEETQYF
DNA: TGCGCCAGCAGCCCTCCTAGGGAGCGGGAGCTCGAGGAGACCCAGTACTTC

size: .
length: 16
D: .
V: TRBV27
J: TRBJ2-2
CDR3: CASSPGAGFFGGELFF
DNA: TGTGCCAGCAGCCCGGGTGCAGGGTTTTTTGGCGGGGAGCTGTTTTTT

size: few
length: 16
D: TRBD1
V: TRBV19
J: TRBJ2-5
CDR3: CASSSVPGQGWETQYF
DNA: TGTGCCAGTAGTAGCGTACCCGGACAGGGATGGGAGACCCAGTACTTC

size: once
length: 12
D: .
V: TRBV10-1
J: TRBJ2-5
CDR3: CASGGTQETQYF
DNA: TGCGCCAGCGGGGGGACCCAAGAGACCCAGTACTTC

size: .
length: 15
D: TRBD2
V: TRBV7-2
J: TRBJ2-7
CDR3: CASSEVALAAYEQYF
DNA: TGTGCCAGCAGCGAGGTGGCCCTAGCGGCCTACGAGCAGTACTTC

size: few
length: 14
D: .
V: TRBV30
J: TRBJ1-4
CDR3: CAWGTGSRVEKLFF
DNA: TGTGCCTGGGGAACCGGGAGCAGGGTGGAAAAACTGTTTTTT

size: .
length: 16
D: TRBD2
V: TRBV25-1
J: TRBJ2-4
CDR3: CASSKGLAGVADIQYF
DNA: TGTGCCAGCAGTAAGGGACTAGCGGGAGTAGCGGACATTCAGTACTTC

size: .
length: 17
D: .
V: TRBV15
J: TRBJ1-5
CDR3: CATSRGRIGGSHQPQHF
DNA: TGTGCCACCAGCAGGGGCCGCATTGGAGGTTCCCATCAGCCCCAGCATTTT

size: .
length: 15
D: TRBD2
V: TRBV2
J: TRBJ2-7
CDR3: CASTPSWRERGEQYF
DNA: TGTGCCAGCACGCCAAGTTGGCGGGAGAGGGGTGAGCAGTACTTC

size: .
length: 16
D: TRBD1
V: TRBV19
J: TRBJ1-4
CDR3: CASSINDDRVNEKLFF
DNA: TGTGCCAGTAGTATAAATGACGACAGGGTGAATGAAAAACTGTTTTTT